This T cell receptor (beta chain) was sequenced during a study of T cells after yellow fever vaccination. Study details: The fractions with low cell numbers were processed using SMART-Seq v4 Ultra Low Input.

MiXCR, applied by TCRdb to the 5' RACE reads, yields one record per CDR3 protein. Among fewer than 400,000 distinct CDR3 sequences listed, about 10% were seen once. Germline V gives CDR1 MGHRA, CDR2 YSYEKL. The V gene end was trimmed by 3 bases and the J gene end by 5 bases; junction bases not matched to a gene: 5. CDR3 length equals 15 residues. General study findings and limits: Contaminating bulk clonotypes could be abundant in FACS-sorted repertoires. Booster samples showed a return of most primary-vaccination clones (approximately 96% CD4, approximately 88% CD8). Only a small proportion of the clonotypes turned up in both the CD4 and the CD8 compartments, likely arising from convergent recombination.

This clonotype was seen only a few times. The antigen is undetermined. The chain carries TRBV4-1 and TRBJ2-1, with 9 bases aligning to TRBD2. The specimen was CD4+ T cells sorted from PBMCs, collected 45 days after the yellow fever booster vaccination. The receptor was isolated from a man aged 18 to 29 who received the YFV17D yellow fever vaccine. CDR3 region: CASSHGLAGDNEQFF. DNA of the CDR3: TGCGCCAGCAGCCATGGGTTAGCGGGGGACAATGAGCAGTTCTTC.